This T cell receptor beta chain originates from a study of OX40 agonist ivuxolimab in advanced cancers. At the level of the whole study: Ivuxolimab was an agonistic, fully human IgG2 monoclonal antibody directed against OX40 (CD134), a costimulatory receptor. Intravenous ivuxolimab was administered to patients every 2 weeks at six dose levels: 0.01, 0.1, 0.3, 1.5, 3 and 10 mg/kg. Among the approximately 50 dose-escalation patients, roughly 20 had hepatocellular carcinoma, about 15 melanoma, 9 renal cell carcinoma and 9 head and neck cancer. A male proportion of roughly 80% and a mean age of roughly 55 years, ranging from roughly 20 to 80, were recorded for the dose-escalation cohort. Prior anti-PD-1, anti-PD-L1 or anti-CTLA-4 therapy was permitted, and checkpoint inhibitors had been received by less than 45% of dose-escalation patients. Partial responses occurred in three dose-escalation patients: two with cutaneous melanoma and one with hepatocellular carcinoma. The point of sequencing TCRbeta in the periphery was to test whether ivuxolimab changed TCR sequence diversity and drove clonal T-cell expansion. The paper reports the monotherapy dose-escalation portion (N of about 56 patients) of the phase I ivuxolimab trial. What the study reported, not specific to this receptor: After ivuxolimab, more expanded clones were found on average in CD8+ T cells than in CD4+ T cells. Which antigens the clonally expanded peripheral T cells were specific for was not determined. Low levels of normalized T-cell clonal expansion were also seen in some patients who did not respond. At doses of 0.1 to 3.0 mg/kg, clonal expansion of both CD4+ and CD8+ blood T cells was observed from baseline to week 6. In the 0.1-3.0 mg/kg groups, partial responders had among the lowest normalized peripheral clonal expansion, particularly in CD8+ T cells.

Patients with autoimmune disease history or receiving systemic immunosuppression were excluded from the trial. Peripheral blood for TCR sequencing was collected from all dose cohorts at baseline, on cycle 4 day 1, and on cycle 7 day 1. Samples came from an open-label, multicenter, first-in-human phase I dose-escalation trial of ivuxolimab. Adults with locally advanced or metastatic head and neck squamous cell, hepatocellular, melanoma or renal cell carcinoma were enrolled in the trial. Before TCR sequencing, CD4+ and CD8+ T cells were separately sorted from peripheral blood. Genomic DNA was isolated from the sorted cells so that the TCRbeta CDR3 region could be sequenced. The immunoSEQ Assay was used for sequencing of TCRbeta CDR3 regions. This immuneACCESS table, as held by TCRdb, lists in-frame sequences with V and J called but not all clones. Of the missing ones, under half trace to an unresolved V gene in checked studies; the others have no known cause. This sample lists fewer than 65,000 clones; about 90% were detected once. Of the sample, around 5.2% is held by the ten largest clones.

This clone was recorded once. Its target antigen remains unknown. No base quality values were provided; no much bigger clone lies one nucleotide off. The sequenced sample was CD4+ or CD8+ T cells sorted from blood, obtained in a trial of the OX40 agonist ivuxolimab. The clonotype comes from an adult with an advanced solid tumor such as melanoma, head and neck, liver or kidney cancer.

The sequence in DNA is TGTGCCAGCAGCTACAGGGGGAGGAACACTGAAGCTTTCTTT. It translates to CASSYRGRNTEAFF. The chain employs TRBV5-5 and TRBJ1-1; TRBD1 lines up with 8 middle nucleotides. The CDR3 contains 14 residues, cysteine and phenylalanine counted. CDR3 DNA only is kept here, 42 bases in frame from base 1. V trim: 3 bases; J trim: 1 base; unmatched bases: 2. Per the germline V gene (reference sequence), SGHKS is the CDR1 and YYEKEE is the CDR2.